This TCR beta chain appears in the sequencing data of a study of T cells expressing NK-cell markers. Study summary: Cells sorted as CD3+CD56+NKG2C+, CD3+CD56+NKG2C- and CD3+CD56-NKG2C+ T cells supplied the TCR beta repertoires. In the group of eight sequenced donors, seven were HCMV-seropositive and one was seronegative.

TCRdb re-called the 5' RACE reads and catalogs CDR3 proteins one per entry, DNA excluded. The sample yields around 380,000 distinct CDR3 sequences, of which the top ten take up approximately 11%. Study-wide results and limits: Four of the donors also had these clonotypes leading their CD3+CD56-NKG2C+ fraction. Six or seven donors had dominant NKG2C+ clonotypes that comprised about 1.0-7.5% of their CD8+ T cells.

The CDR3 runs to 11 residues. The V gene's germline CDR1 is ENHRY and CDR2 SYGVKD. In regard to this clonotype: Its antigen is currently unknown.

Material: blood T cells: a sorted CD56 or NKG2C T cell subset, CD4+ or CD8+ T cells, or bulk PBMC T cells (not recorded which). This receptor was identified in a woman in her forties or fifties in good health. This chain uses TRBV10-3 with TRBJ2-1; TCRdb gives TRBD1 as the D gene, but with no DNA this cannot be confirmed. CDR3 loop: CAISGRDPLIF.